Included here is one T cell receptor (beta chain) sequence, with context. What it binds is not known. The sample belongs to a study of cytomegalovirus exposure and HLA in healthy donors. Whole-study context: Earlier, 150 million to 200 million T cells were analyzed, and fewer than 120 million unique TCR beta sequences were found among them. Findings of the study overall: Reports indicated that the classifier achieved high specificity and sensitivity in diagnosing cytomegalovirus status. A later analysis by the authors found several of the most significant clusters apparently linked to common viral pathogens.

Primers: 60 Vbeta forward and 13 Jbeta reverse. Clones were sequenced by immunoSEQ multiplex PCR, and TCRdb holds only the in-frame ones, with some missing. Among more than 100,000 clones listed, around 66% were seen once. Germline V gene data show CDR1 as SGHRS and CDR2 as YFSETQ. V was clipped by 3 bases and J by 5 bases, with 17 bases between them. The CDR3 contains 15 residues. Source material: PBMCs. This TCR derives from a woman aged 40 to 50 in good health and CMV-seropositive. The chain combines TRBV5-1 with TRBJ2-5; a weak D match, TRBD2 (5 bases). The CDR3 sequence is CASSSRSGRWETQYF. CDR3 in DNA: TGCGCCAGCAGCTCAAGAAGTGGGAGATGGGAGACCCAGTACTTC.